The 14 T cell receptor beta chains reported below all come from one sample, sequenced in a study of blood T cell repertoires in COVID-19. TCRdb's table, derived via immunoSEQ multiplex PCR, lists solely in-frame clones and lacks some. The sample has roughly 250,000 clones, about nine tenths seen once. Sequencing was done on a sample of PBMCs or T cells enriched from blood (not recorded which). The source of these receptors is a woman in her 40s with acute COVID-19.

The V gene is TRBV14, the J gene TRBJ1-1; D may be TRBD1 (6 bases). The CDR3 spans 16 residues. Germline loops: CDR1 SGHDN, CDR2 FVKESK. Deletions cut 0 bases from V and 5 bases from J, with 16 bases between. The CDR3 loop reads CASSQEVGALATEAFF. CDR3 bases: TGTGCCAGCAGCCAAGAGGTGGGGGCCCTGGCAACTGAAGCTTTCTTT.

In its sample, this clone was seen a few times. J is TRBJ2-1 and V is TRBV5-5; 7 bases map to TRBD1. The CDR3 loop spans 16 amino acids. With V trimmed by 4 bases and J by 5 bases, 12 bases remained unmatched. The germline gives CDR1 SGHKS, CDR2 YYEKEE (reference sequence). The CDR3 DNA reads as TGTGCCAGCAGCATCGGGCGAGACAGGGCTCACAATGAGCAGTTCTTC. Encoded protein: CASSIGRDRAHNEQFF.

J is TRBJ1-5 and V is TRBV10-3; weak D call: TRBD1 (5 bases). Trimming cost V 3 bases and J 7 bases, with 10 bases left between them. The CDR3 consists of 13 residues. Germline V lookup: CDR1 ENHRY, CDR2 SYGVKD. The CDR3 DNA is TGTGCCATCAGTGATGGGGGGAAGCAGCCCCAGCATTTT. Translating it yields CAISDGGKQPQHF.

The chain combines TRBV27 with TRBJ2-7, with D possibly matching TRBD1 (5 bases). The CDR3 is 12 residues long. The germline V gene has CDR1 MNHEY and CDR2 SMNVEV (reference sequence). The V end was cut by 5 bases, the J end by 0 bases, with 5 bases between. The CDR3 is CASSTGSYEQYF. The CDR3 DNA sequence: TGTGCCAGCAGTACAGGCTCCTACGAGCAGTACTTC.

The chain uses TRBV7-8 and TRBJ1-5; TRBD1 matches 8 bases. Germline V lookup: CDR1 SGHVS, CDR2 FQNEAQ. CDR3 length: 16 amino acids. The junction had 8 bases not matched to a gene; V was cut back by 2 bases and J by 5 bases. Here the CDR3 DNA reads TGTGCCAGCAGCTTATTCCCGGACAGGGTGGATCAGCCCCAGCATTTT. Amino acids: CASSLFPDRVDQPQHF.

This clone was seen just once. The CDR3 coding sequence is TGTGCCAGCAGCTTCACGGGGAGTGGCACTGAAGCTTTCTTT. Protein sequence: CASSFTGSGTEAFF. The genes are TRBV7-9 and TRBJ1-1; D is uncertain. Germline lookup yields CDR1 SEHNR and CDR2 FQNEAQ (reference sequence). The CDR3 loop spans 14 amino acids. The V gene lost 3 bases and the J gene lost 4 bases, with 12 bases spanning the gap.

This rearrangement joins TRBV6-4 to TRBJ2-2; TRBD2 agrees at 7 bases. The CDR3 covers 17 residues. Germline loops: CDR1 MRHNA, CDR2 SNTAGT. The junction had 13 bases not matched to a gene; V was cut back by 4 bases and J by 5 bases. As DNA, the CDR3 is TGTGCCAGCAGTGTCTTTTTTCGGCAGCGGGGAACCGGGGAGCTGTTTTTT. This codes for CASSVFFRQRGTGELFF.

This clone occurred once. V gene TRBV10-3 combines with J gene TRBJ1-2; no reliable D call. CDR1 is ENHRY and CDR2 is SYGVKD in the germline V gene. V shed 0 bases and J shed 3 bases, with 8 bases lying between them. This CDR3 region has 14 residues. CDR3: CAISESGRDYGYTF. Here the CDR3 DNA reads TGTGCCATCAGTGAGTCGGGCAGAGACTATGGCTACACCTTC.

The CDR3 DNA sequence: TGTGCCAGCAGCTTCCGGGACAGGGTCACTGAAGCTTTCTTT. This translates into CASSFRDRVTEAFF. The chain uses TRBV7-8 and TRBJ1-1; 9 bases map to TRBD1. V gave up 3 bases and J gave up 4 bases; unmatched junction bases: 3. The germline V gene has CDR1 SGHVS and CDR2 FQNEAQ. There are 14 residues in the CDR3.

The gene calls are TRBV6-2 or TRBV6-3 and TRBJ2-7; 11 nucleotides agree with TRBD2. V shed 5 bases, J shed 1 base, and the junction held 4 bases outside the gene matches. Germline CDR1 and CDR2: MNHEY and SVGEGT. This CDR3 has 15 amino acids. The CDR3 sequence: CASSALAGGSYEQYV. The CDR3 nucleotides are TGTGCCAGCAGTGCCCTAGCGGGGGGTTCCTACGAGCAGTACGTC.

The chain carries TRBV27 and TRBJ2-1, with TRBD1 identical over 11 bases. The CDR3 length is 16 residues. CDR1 and CDR2 (germline): MNHEY, SMNVEV (reference sequence). The J segment lost 2 bases and the V segment lost 5 bases, leaving 5 bases of the junction unmatched. CDR3 region: CASSPRTGGPYNEQFF. DNA of the CDR3: TGTGCCAGCAGTCCGAGGACAGGGGGCCCCTACAATGAGCAGTTCTTC.

The V call is TRBV29-1, the J call TRBJ1-2, with D unclear. CDR1 and CDR2 (germline): SQVTM, ANQGSEA. Trimming took off 5 bases at V and 2 bases at J, with 9 bases between the two ends. The CDR3 totals 12 residues. For the CDR3, the DNA is TGCAGCGTTAATTTCTTAAACTATGGCTACACCTTC. It specifies CSVNFLNYGYTF.

This sequence joins TRBV5-4 and TRBJ2-1, with 8 bases fitting TRBD2. The ends lost 2 bases at V and 2 bases at J; junction bases unmatched: 3. The CDR3 loop spans 15 amino acids. The germline V gene encodes CDR1 SGHNT and CDR2 YYREEE (reference sequence). The DNA for the CDR3 is TGTGCCAGCAGCTTTAAGCGGGAGACCTACAATGAGCAGTTCTTC. Translation gives CASSFKRETYNEQFF. Full variable domain (missing parts from reference TRBV5-4 and TRBJ2-1): ETGVTQSPTHLIKTRGQQVTLRCSSQSGHNTVSWYQQALGQGPQFIFQYYREEENGRGNFPPRFSGLQFPNYSSELNVNALELDDSALYLCASSFKRETYNEQFFGPGTRLTVL.

The genes are TRBV9 and TRBJ2-1; D unresolved. V was cut by 0 bases and J by 8 bases, with 12 bases left in between. The germline CDR1 and CDR2 sequences are SGDLS and YYNGEE. The CDR3 totals 14 residues. In nucleotides, the CDR3 is TGTGCCAGCAGCGTAGAACCCGCGAGCGATGAGCAGTTCTTC. This sequence encodes CASSVEPASDEQFF. The entire variable domain, with the rest obtained from reference TRBV9 and TRBJ2-1, is as follows: DSGVTQTPKHLITATGQRVTLRCSPRSGDLSVYWYQQSLDQGLQFLIQYYNGEERAKGNILERFSAQQFPDLHSELNLSSLELGDSALYFCASSVEPASDEQFFGPGTRLTVL.